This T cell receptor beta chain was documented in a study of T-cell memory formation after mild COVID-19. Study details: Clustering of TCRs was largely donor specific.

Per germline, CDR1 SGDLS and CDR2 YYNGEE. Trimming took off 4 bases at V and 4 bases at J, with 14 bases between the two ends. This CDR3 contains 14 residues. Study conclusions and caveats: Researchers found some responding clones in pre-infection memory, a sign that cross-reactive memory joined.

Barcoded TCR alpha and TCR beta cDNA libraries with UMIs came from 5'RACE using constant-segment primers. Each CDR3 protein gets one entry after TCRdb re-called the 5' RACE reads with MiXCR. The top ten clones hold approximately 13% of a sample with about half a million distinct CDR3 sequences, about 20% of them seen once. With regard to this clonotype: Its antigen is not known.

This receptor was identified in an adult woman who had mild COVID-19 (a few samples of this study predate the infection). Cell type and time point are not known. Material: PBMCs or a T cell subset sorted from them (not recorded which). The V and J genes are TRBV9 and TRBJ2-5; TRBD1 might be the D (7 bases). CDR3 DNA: TGTGCCAGCAGCAACTACAGGGGAGGAGAGACCCAGTACTTC. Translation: CASSNYRGGETQYF.